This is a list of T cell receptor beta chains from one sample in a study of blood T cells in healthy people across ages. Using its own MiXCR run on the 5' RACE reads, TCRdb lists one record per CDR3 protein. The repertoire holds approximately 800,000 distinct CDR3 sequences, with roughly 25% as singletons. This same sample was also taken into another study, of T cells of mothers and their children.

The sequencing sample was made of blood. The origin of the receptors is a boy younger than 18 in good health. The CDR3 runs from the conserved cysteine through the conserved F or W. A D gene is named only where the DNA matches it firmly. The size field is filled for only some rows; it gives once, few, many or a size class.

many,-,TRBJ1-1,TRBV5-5,TGTGCCAGCAGGAATACTTTTTCGCAGGGGATCTCTGAAGCTTTCTTT,CASRNTFSQGISEAFF
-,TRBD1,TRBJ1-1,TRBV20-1,TGCAGTGCTAGAATCAACACCGGGACAGCTGAAGCTTTCTTT,CSARINTGTAEAFF
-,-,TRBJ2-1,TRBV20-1,TGCAGTGCCTATGAGACCCGCGGGAATGAGCAGTTCTTC,CSAYETRGNEQFF
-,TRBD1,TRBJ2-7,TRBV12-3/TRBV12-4,TGTGCCAGCAGTGGACAGGGCTGGCACTACGAGCAGTACTTC,CASSGQGWHYEQYF
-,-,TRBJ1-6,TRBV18,TGTGCCAGCTCACCACCGGGATCGTCGTCACCCCTCCACTTT,CASSPPGSSSPLHF
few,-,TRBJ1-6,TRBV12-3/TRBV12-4,TGTGCCAGCAGTTTAGGCGGGACGGTGGTTTCACCCCTCCACTTT,CASSLGGTVVSPLHF
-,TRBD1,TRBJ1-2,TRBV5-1,TGCGCCAGCAGCTTGGGGGGACAGAGTGCTAACTATGGCTACACCTTC,CASSLGGQSANYGYTF
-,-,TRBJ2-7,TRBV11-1,TGTGCCAGCAGTTCCGCGGTGACGGGCGAGCAGTACTTC,CASSSAVTGEQYF
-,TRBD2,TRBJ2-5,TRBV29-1,TGCAGCGTTGTGGCGGGGGGTCAGACCCAGTACTTC,CSVVAGGQTQYF
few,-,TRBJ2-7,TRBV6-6,TGTGCCAGCAGTCGGGACTCTTATGACGAGCAGTACTTC,CASSRDSYDEQYF
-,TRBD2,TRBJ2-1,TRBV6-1,TGTGCCAGCAGTGAGAGGCGGGAGGGATACAATGAGCAGTTCTTC,CASSERREGYNEQFF
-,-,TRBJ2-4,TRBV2,TGTGCCAGCAGTGAGGATGAGAACATTCAGTACTTC,CASSEDENIQYF
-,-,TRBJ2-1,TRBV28,TGTGCCAGCAGTGTGACTACCAATGAGCAGTTCTTC,CASSVTTNEQFF
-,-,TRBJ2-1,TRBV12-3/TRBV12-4,TGTGCCAGCAGTTTTGCAGGGGTCAATGAGCAGTTCTTC,CASSFAGVNEQFF
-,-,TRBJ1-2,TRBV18,TGTGCCAGCTCACCGGTCGTCAGGGACGATCTTTATGGCTACACCTTC,CASSPVVRDDLYGYTF
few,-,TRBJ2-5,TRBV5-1,TGCGCCACTTCGTCCGGACAGATCCAAGAGACCCAGTACTTC,CATSSGQIQETQYF
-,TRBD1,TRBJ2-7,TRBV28,TGTGCCAGCAGTGGGGACAGGACAGGGTACGAGCAGTACTTC,CASSGDRTGYEQYF
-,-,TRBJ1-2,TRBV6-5,TGTGCCAGCAGTTCTGTCGGACAGCGTCACTATGGCTACACCTTC,CASSSVGQRHYGYTF
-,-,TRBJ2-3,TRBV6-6,TGTGCCAGCATAGCGGCGGGGACAGATACGCAGTATTTT,CASIAAGTDTQYF
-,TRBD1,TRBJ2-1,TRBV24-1,TGTGCCACCAGTTCCGGGACAGGGGGCCCCAAGGAGTCCAATGAGCAGTTCTTC,CATSSGTGGPKESNEQFF
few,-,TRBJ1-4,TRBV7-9,TGTGCCAGCAGCGAACGGGTCGGGGAGACTAATGAAAAACTGTTTTTT,CASSERVGETNEKLFF
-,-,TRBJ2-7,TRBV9,TGTGCCAGCAGCGCCGGGACCGGCCGCGAGCAGTACTTC,CASSAGTGREQYF
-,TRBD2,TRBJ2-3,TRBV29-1,TGCAGCGTTCGCGGCGGTCTAGCGGGGAGCACAGATACGCAGTATTTT,CSVRGGLAGSTDTQYF
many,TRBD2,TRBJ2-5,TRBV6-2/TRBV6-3,TGTGCCAGCAGTTACTCTAGCGGGGGGGCCGGAGAGACCCAGTACTTC,CASSYSSGGAGETQYF
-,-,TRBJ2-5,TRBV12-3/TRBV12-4,TGTGCCAGCAGTTCCCAGGGGATGGAGCAGTACTTC,CASSSQGMEQYF
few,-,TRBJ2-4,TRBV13,TGTGCCAGCAGCTTCGGGCAGATGCTAGCCAAAAACATTCAGTACTTC,CASSFGQMLAKNIQYF
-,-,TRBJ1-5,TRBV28,TGTGCCAGCAGTTTTAGGGGCCACAATCAGCCCCAGCATTTT,CASSFRGHNQPQHF
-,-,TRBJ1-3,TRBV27,TGTGCCAGCACGACCGCCCTTGGAAACACCATATATTTT,CASTTALGNTIYF
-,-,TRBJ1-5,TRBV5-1,TGCGCCAGCACAGAGAGCCCAGGGAACAATCAGCCCCAGCATTTT,CASTESPGNNQPQHF
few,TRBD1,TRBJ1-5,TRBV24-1,TGTGCCACCACGGGACAGGGGGCTTGTCAGCCCCAGCATTTT,CATTGQGACQPQHF
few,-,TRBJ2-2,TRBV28,TGTGATCGAGGGACCGGGGAGCCGTTTTTT,CDRGTGEPFF
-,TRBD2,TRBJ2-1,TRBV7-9,TGTGCCAGCAACAAACTAGCGGGGGGGTCCTACAATGAGCAGTTCTTC,CASNKLAGGSYNEQFF
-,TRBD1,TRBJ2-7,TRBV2,TGTGCCAGTTCGGACAGGGGCCCCTACCCCTACGAGCAGTACTTC,CASSDRGPYPYEQYF
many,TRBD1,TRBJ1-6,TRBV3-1,TGTGCCAGTGGGACAGGGGAGTCCTATAATTCACCCCTCCACTTT,CASGTGESYNSPLHF
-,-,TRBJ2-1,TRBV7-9,TGTGCCAGCAGCTTAGTTCTTGGGAGACCTCTTGGAAATGAGCAGTTCTTC,CASSLVLGRPLGNEQFF
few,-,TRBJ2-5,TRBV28,TGTGCCAGCAGACCCGAGGGGGGGGAGAGAGAGACCCAGTACTTC,CASRPEGGERETQYF
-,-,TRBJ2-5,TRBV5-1,TGCGCCAGCAGAAGAGGAGAGAGAGAGACCCAGTACTTC,CASRRGERETQYF
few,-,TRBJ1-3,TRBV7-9,TGTGCCAGCACCCCCCAGAGCGTCTCTGGAAACACCATATATTTT,CASTPQSVSGNTIYF
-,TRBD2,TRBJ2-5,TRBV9,TGTGCCAGTGGCCAACGAGGGGCGGGGGGACAAGAGACCCAGTACTTC,CASGQRGAGGQETQYF
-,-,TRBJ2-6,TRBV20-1,TGCAGTGCTCACTCCGGGGCCAACGTCCTGACTTTC,CSAHSGANVLTF
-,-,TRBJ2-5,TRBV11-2,TGTGCCAGCAGCCCACCGCGGCCTAAGACCCAGTACTTC,CASSPPRPKTQYF
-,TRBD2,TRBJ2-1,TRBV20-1,TGCAGTGCTACTTCGACTAGCGGGGGGTACAATGAGCAGTTCTTC,CSATSTSGGYNEQFF
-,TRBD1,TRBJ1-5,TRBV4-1,TGCGCCAGCAGCCTGGGACAGGGCAGTGGCAATCAGCCCCAGCATTTT,CASSLGQGSGNQPQHF
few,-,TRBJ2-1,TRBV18,TGTGCCAGCTCACCACCGTCAATCCGCTACTACAATGAGCAGTTCTTC,CASSPPSIRYYNEQFF
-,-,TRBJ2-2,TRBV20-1,TGCAGTGCTAGAGATTGGGGGGAACGGGCCGGGGAGCTGTTTTTT,CSARDWGERAGELFF
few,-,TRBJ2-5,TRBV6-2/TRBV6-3,TGTGCCACCTTCCGGGACCGAAAAAGTTGGGAGACCCAGTACTTC,CATFRDRKSWETQYF
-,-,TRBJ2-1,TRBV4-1,TGCGCCAGCAGCCTGGCGGACCCCGGGAATGAGCAGTTCTTC,CASSLADPGNEQFF
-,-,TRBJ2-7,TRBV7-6,TGTGCCAGCAGCTTAGTTGCAGGGAGCGGCTACGAGCAGTACTTC,CASSLVAGSGYEQYF
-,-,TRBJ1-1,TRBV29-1,TGCAGCGTTGCTTGGGCCGACGGGAACACTGAAGCTTTCTTT,CSVAWADGNTEAFF
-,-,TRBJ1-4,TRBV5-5,TGTGCCAGCAGCTTGGACCCCTCGAGTGAAAAACTGTTTTTT,CASSLDPSSEKLFF
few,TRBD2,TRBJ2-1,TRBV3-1,TGTGCCAGCAGCCAAGACAGGACTAGCGGGGGGCCTAAGTATGAGCAGTTCTTC,CASSQDRTSGGPKYEQFF